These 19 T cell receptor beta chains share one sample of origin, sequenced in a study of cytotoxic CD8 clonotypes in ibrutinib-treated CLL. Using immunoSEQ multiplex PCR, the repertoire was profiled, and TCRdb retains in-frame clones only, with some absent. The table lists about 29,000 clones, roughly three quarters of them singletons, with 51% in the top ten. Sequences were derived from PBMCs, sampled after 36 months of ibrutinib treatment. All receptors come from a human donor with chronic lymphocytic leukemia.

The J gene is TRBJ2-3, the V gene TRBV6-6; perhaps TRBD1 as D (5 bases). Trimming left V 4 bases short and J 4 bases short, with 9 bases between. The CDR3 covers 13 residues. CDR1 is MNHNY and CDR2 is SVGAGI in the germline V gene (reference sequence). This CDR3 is CASSSQGPDTQYF. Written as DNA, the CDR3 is TGTGCCAGCAGTTCCCAGGGCCCAGATACGCAGTATTTT.

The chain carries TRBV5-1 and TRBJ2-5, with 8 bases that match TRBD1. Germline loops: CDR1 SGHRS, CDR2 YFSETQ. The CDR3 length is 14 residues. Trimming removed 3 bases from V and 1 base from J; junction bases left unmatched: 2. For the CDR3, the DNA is TGCGCCAGCAGCTCGACAGGGGCCCAAGAGACCCAGTACTTC. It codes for CASSSTGAQETQYF. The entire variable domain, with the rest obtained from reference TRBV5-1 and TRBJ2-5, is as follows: KAGVTQTPRYLIKTRGQQVTLSCSPISGHRSVSWYQQTPGQGLQFLFEYFSETQRNKGNFPGRFSGRQFSNSRSEMNVSTLELGDSALYLCASSSTGAQETQYFGPGTRLLVL.

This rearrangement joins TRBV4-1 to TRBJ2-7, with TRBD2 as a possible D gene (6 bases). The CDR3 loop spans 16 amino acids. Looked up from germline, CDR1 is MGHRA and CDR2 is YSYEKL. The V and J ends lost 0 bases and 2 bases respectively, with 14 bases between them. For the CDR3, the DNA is TGCGCCAGCAGCCAAGATCATGGGGGGATTGCCTACGAGCAGTACTTC. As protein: CASSQDHGGIAYEQYF.

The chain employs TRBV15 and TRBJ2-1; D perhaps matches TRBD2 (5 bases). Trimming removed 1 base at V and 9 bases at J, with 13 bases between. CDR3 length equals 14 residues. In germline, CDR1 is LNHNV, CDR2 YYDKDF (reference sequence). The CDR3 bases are TGTGCCACCAGCAGAGGGGGAGACGGTGTTGAGCAGTTCTTC. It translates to CATSRGGDGVEQFF.

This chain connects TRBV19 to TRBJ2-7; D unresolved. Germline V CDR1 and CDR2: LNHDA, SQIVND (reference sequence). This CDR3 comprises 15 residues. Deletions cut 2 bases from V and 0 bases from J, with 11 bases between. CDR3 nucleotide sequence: TGTGCCAGTAGTATAAACCAGCCAAACTCCTACGAGCAGTACTTC. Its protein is CASSINQPNSYEQYF.

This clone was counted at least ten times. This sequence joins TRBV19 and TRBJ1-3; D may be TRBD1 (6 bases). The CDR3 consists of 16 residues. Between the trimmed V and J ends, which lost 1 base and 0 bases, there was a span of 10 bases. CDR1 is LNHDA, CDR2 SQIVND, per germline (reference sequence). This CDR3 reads CASSIGGTSSGNTIYF. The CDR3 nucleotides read TGTGCCAGTAGTATAGGGGGGACAAGCTCTGGAAACACCATATATTTT.

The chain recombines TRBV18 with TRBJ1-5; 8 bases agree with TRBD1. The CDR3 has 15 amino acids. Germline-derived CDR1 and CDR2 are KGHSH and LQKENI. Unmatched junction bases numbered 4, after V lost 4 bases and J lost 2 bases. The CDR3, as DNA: TGTGCCAGCTCACTAGTGGGACAGGGCAATCAGCCCCAGCATTTT. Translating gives CASSLVGQGNQPQHF.

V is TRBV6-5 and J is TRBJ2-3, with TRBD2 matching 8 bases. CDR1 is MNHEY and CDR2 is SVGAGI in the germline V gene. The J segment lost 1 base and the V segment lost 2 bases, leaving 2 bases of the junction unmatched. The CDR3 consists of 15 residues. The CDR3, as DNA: TGTGCCAGCAGTTACGGCGGGGGGCGCACAGATACGCAGTATTTT. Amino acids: CASSYGGGRTDTQYF.

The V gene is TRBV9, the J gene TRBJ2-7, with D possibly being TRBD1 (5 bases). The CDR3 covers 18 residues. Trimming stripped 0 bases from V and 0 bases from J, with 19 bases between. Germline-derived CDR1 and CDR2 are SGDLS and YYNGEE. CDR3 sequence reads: CASSVDPETALSSYEQYF. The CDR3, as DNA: TGTGCCAGCAGCGTAGATCCCGAGACAGCTCTGAGCTCCTACGAGCAGTACTTC.

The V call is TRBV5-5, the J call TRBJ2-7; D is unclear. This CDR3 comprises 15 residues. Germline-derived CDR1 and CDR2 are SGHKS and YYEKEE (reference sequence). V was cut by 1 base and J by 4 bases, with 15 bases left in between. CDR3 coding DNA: TGTGCCAGCAGCTTGCCGGCTCATAAATCTTACGAGCAGTACTTC. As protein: CASSLPAHKSYEQYF.

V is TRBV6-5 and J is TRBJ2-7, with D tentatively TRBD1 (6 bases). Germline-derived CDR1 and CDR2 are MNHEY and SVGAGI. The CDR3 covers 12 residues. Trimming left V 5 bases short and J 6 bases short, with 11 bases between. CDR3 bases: TGTGCCAGCAGTCGGGACACTGTCGAGCAGTACTTC. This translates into CASSRDTVEQYF.

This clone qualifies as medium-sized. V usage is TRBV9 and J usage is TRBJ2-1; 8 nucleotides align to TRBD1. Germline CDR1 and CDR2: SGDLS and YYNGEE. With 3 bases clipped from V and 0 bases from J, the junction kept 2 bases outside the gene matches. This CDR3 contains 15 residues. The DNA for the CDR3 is TGTGCCAGCAGCGGACAGGGGAACTCCTACAATGAGCAGTTCTTC. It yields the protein CASSGQGNSYNEQFF.

Here the CDR3 DNA reads TGTGCCAGCAGGTGGACTAGCGGGGGTTATGATGAGCAGTTCTTC. Protein: CASRWTSGGYDEQFF. The V and J genes are TRBV27 and TRBJ2-1, with TRBD2 matching over 13 bases. Germline values: CDR1 MNHEY, CDR2 SMNVEV (reference sequence). This CDR3 spans 15 amino acids. Trimming took 6 bases from V and 8 from J; bases not matched to a gene: 7.

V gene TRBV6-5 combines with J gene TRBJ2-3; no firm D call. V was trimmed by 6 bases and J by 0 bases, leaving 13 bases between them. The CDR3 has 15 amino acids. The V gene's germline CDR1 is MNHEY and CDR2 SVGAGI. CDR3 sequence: CASRKRPPSTDTQYF. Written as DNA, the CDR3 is TGTGCCAGCAGGAAACGGCCTCCTAGCACAGATACGCAGTATTTT.

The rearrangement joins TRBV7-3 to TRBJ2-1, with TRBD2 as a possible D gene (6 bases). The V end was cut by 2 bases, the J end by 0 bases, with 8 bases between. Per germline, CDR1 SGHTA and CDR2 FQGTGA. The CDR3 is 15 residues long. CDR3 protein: CASSLGGVSYNEQFF. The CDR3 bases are TGTGCCAGCAGCTTAGGAGGGGTCTCCTACAATGAGCAGTTCTTC.

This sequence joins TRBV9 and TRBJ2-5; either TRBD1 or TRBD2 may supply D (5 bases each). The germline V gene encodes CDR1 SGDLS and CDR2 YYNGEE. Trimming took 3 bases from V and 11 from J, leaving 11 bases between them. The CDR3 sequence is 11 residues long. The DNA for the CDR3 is TGTGCCAGCAGCGGATCGGGGCCACAGTACTTC. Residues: CASSGSGPQYF.

CDR3 coding DNA: TGTGCCAGCAGTTTATCGTACAACTCCTACGAGCAGTACTTC. Translating gives CASSLSYNSYEQYF. This chain connects TRBV27 to TRBJ2-7; no clear D gene. The CDR3 contains 14 residues. The germline gives CDR1 MNHEY, CDR2 SMNVEV (reference sequence). The ends were cut back, 0 bases at V and 0 bases at J, with 6 bases in the middle.

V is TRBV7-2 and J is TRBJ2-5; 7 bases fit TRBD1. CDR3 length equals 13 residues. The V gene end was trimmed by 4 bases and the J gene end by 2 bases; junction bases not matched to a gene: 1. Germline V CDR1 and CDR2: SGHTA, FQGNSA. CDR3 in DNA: TGTGCCAGCAGCTCAGGGGGTCAAGAGACCCAGTACTTC. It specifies CASSSGGQETQYF.

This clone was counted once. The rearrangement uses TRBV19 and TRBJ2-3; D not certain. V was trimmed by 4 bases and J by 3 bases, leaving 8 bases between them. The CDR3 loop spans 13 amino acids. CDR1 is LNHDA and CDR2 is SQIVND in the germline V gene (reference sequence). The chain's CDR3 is CASSRLETDTQYF. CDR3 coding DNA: TGTGCCAGTAGTAGGCTAGAGACAGATACGCAGTATTTT.